Described below is a single T cell receptor beta chain sequence and its context. V lost 1 base and J lost 2, with 11 bases in between. The CDR3 loop spans 15 amino acids. Germline CDR1 LGHNA, CDR2 YNFKEQ. The sample originates from a study of OX40 agonist ivuxolimab in advanced cancers. Study as a whole: An agonistic human IgG2 monoclonal antibody against OX40 (CD134) was given. With a range of roughly 23 to 90, age averaged 60 years, and about 80% were male. Patients with prior anti-PD-1, anti-PD-L1 or anti-CTLA-4 therapy were eligible; about 41% had some.

The table came from immunoSEQ multiplex PCR; TCRdb's copy has only in-frame clones and leaves some out. The data contain 9,500 to 10,000 clones, more than 80% of them seen just once; the ten biggest clones take up more than 10%. This clonotype was obtained from an adult with an advanced solid tumor such as melanoma, head and neck, liver or kidney cancer. The chain recombines TRBV4-2 with TRBJ1-2; D unclear. This material consisted of CD4+ or CD8+ T cells sorted from blood, taken in a trial of the OX40 agonist ivuxolimab. CDR3 DNA sequence: TGTGCCAGCAGCCAAGCTTTACTGAGCAACTATGGCTACACCTTC. It codes for CASSQALLSNYGYTF.